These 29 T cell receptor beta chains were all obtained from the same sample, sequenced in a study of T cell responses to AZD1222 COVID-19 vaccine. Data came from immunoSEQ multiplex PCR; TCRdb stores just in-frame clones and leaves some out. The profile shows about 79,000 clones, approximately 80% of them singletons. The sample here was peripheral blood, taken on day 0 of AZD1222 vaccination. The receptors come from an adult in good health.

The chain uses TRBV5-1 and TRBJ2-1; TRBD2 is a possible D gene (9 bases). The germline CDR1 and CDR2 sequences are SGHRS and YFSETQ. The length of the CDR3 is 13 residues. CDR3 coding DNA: TGCGCTTCGGCGGCTAGCGGGACAGGTGAGCAGTTCTTC. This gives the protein CASAASGTGEQFF.

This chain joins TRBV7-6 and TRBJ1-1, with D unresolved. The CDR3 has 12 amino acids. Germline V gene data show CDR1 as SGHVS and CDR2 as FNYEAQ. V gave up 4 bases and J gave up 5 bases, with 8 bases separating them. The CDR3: CASSSGRTEAFF. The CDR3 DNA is TGTGCCAGCAGCTCGGGGAGAACTGAAGCTTTCTTT. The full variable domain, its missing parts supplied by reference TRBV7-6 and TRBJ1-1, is GAGVSQSPRYKVTKRGQDVALRCDPISGHVSLYWYRQALGQGPEFLTYFNYEAQQDKSGLPNDRFSAERPEGSISTLTIQRTEQRDSAMYRCASSSGRTEAFFGQGTRLTVV.

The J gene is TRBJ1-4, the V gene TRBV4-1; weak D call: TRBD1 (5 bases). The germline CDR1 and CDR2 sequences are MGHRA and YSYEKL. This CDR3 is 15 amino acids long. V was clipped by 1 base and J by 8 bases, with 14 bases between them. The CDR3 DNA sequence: TGCGCCAGCAGCCAAGTTGGGGGGACGGGAGAAAAACTGTTTTTT. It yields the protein CASSQVGGTGEKLFF.

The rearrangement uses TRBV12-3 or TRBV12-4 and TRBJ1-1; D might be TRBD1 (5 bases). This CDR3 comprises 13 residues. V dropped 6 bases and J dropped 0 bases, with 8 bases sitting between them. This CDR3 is CASSPTVNTEAFF. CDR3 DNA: TGTGCCAGCAGCCCGACAGTGAACACTGAAGCTTTCTTT.

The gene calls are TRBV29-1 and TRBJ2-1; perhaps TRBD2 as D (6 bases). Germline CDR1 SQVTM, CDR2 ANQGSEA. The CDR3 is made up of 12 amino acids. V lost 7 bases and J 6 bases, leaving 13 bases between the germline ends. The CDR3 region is CSEGTWGNEQFF. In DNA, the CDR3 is TGCAGCGAAGGGACTTGGGGCAATGAGCAGTTCTTC.

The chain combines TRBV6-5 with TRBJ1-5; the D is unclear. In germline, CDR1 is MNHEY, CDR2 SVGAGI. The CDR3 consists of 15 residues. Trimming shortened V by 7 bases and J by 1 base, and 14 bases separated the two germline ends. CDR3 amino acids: CASIPFFGSNQPQHF. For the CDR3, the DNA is TGTGCCAGCATCCCTTTTTTTGGAAGCAATCAGCCCCAGCATTTT.

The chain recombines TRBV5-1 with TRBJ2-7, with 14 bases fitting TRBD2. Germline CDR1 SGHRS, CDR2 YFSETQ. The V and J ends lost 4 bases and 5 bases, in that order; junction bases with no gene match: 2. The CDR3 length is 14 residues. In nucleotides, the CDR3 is TGCGCCAGCAGCCCGGGACTAGCGGGAGACGAGCAGTACTTC. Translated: CASSPGLAGDEQYF.

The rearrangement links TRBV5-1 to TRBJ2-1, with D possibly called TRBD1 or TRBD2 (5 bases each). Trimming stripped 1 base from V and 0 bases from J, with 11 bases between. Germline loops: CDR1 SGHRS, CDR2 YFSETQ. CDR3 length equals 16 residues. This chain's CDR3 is CASSLRGSNSYNEQFF. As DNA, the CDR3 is TGCGCCAGCAGCTTGCGGGGCAGTAACTCCTACAATGAGCAGTTCTTC.

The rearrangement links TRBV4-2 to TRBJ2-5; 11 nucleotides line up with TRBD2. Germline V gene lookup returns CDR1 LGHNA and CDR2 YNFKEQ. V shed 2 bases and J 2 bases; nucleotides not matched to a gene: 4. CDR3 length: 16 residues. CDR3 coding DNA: TGTGCCAGCAGCCAAACTAGCGGGAGTAATCAAGAGACCCAGTACTTC. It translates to CASSQTSGSNQETQYF.

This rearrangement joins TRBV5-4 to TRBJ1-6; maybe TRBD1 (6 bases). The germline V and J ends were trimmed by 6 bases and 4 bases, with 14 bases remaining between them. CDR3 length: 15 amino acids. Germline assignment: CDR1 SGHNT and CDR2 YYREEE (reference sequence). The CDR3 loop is CASTPGTQYNSPLHF. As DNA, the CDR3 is TGTGCCAGCACCCCTGGGACACAGTATAATTCACCCCTCCACTTT.

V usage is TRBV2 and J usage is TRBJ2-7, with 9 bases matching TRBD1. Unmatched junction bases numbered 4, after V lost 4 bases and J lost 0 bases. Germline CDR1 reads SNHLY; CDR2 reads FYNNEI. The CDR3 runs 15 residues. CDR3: CASSGDRDPSYEQYF. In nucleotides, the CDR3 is TGTGCCAGCAGTGGGGACAGGGACCCCTCCTACGAGCAGTACTTC.

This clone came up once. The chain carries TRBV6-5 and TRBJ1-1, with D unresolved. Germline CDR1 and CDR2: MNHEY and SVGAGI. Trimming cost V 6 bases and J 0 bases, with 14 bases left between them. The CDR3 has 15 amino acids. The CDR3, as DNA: TGTGCCAGCAGGGGGTCACAGAACATGAACACTGAAGCTTTCTTT. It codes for CASRGSQNMNTEAFF.

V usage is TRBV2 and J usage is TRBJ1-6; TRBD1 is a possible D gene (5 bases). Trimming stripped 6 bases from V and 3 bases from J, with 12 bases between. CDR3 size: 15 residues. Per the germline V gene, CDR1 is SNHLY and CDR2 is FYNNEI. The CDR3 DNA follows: TGTGCCAGCAGGGCTACCGACAGCTATAATTCACCCCTCCACTTT. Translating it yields CASRATDSYNSPLHF.

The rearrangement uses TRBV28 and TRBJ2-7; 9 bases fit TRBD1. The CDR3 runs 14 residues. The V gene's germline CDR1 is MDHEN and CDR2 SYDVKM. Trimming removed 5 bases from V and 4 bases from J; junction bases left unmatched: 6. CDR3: CASSPTGGRYEQYF. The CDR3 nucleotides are TGTGCCAGCAGTCCCACAGGGGGCAGGTACGAGCAGTACTTC.

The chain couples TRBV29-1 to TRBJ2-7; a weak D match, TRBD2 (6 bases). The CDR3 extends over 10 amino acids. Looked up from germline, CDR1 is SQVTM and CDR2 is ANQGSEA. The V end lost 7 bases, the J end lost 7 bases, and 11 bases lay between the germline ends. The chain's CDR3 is CSAVGREQYF. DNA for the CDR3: TGCAGCGCTGTAGGGAGGGAGCAGTACTTC.

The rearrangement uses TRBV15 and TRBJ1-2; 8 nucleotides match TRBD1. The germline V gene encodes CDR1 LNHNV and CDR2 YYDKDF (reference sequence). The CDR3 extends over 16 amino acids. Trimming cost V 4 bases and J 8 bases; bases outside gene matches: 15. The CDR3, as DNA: TGTGCCACCAGCAACGCCCTTCGGACAGGGCAAAGGGGCTACACCTTC. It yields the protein CATSNALRTGQRGYTF.

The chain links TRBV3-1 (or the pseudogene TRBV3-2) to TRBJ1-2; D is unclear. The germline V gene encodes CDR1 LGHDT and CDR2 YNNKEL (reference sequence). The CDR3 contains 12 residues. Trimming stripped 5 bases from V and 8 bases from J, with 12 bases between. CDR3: CASSYSSLGYTF. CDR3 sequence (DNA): TGTGCCAGCAGCTACTCCTCCCTAGGCTACACCTTC.

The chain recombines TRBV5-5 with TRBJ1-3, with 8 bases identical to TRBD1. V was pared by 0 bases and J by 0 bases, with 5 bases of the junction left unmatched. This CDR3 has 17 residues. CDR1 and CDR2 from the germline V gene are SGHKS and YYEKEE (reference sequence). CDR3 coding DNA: TGTGCCAGCAGCTTGGGGGCAGGGGGCCTCTCTGGAAACACCATATATTTT. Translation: CASSLGAGGLSGNTIYF.

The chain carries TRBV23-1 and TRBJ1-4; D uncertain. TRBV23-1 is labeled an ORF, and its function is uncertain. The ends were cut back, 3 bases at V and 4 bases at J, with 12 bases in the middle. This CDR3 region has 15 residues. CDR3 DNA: TGCGCCAGCAGTCATACACGCGTGGATAATGAAAAACTGTTTTTT. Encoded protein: CASSHTRVDNEKLFF.

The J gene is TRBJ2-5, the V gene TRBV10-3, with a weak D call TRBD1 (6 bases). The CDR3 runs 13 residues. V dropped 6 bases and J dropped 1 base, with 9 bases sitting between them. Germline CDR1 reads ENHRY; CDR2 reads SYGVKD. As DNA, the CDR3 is TGTGCCATCAGCCGGACAGCCCAAGAGACCCAGTACTTC. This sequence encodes CAISRTAQETQYF.

CDR3 protein: CASGLGRGMNTEAFF. Here the CDR3 DNA reads TGTGCTAGTGGTTTGGGCAGGGGGATGAACACTGAAGCTTTCTTT. The gene calls are TRBV12-5 and TRBJ1-1, with 7 positions matching TRBD1. CDR3 length equals 15 residues. Germline V gives CDR1 LGHNT, CDR2 FRNRAP. V was pared by 1 base and J by 0 bases, with 2 bases of the junction left unmatched. The full variable domain, in which reference TRBV12-5 and TRBJ1-1 provide the parts outside the CDR3, is DARVTQTPRHKVTEMGQEVTMRCQPILGHNTVFWYRQTMMQGLELLAYFRNRAPLDDSGMPKDRFSAEMPDATLATLKIQPSEPRDSAVYFCASGLGRGMNTEAFFGQGTRLTVV.

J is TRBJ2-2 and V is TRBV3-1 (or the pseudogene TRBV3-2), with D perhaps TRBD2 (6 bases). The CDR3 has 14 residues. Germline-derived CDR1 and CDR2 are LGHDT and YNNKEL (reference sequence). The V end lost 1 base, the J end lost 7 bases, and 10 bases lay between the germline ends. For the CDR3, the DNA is TGTGCCAGCAGCCAAGGGAGGGGTAGCGGGGAGCTGTTTTTT. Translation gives CASSQGRGSGELFF.

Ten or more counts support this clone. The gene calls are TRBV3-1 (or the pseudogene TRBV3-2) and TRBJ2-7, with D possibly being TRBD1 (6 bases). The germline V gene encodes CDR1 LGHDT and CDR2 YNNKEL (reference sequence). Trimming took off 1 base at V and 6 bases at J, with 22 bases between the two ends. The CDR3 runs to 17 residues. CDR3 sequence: CASSQGSPAPWGLEQYF. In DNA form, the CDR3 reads TGTGCCAGCAGCCAAGGGAGCCCGGCCCCTTGGGGGCTCGAGCAGTACTTC.

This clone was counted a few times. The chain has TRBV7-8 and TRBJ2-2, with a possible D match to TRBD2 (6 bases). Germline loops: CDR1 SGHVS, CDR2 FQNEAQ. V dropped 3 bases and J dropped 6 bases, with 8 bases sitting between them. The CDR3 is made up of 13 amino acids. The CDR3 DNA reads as TGTGCCAGCAGCTTCGGGGGACCCGGGGAGCTGTTTTTT. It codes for CASSFGGPGELFF.

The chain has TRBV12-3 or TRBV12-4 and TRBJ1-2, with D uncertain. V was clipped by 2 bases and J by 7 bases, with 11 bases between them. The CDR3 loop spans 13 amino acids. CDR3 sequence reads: CASSLSGTGGYTF. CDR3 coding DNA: TGTGCCAGCAGTTTATCGGGTACTGGTGGCTACACCTTC.

The CDR3: CASSLGDTPYEQYF. The DNA for the CDR3 is TGCGCCAGCAGCTTGGGGGACACCCCCTACGAGCAGTACTTC. The chain couples TRBV5-1 to TRBJ2-7; the D gene is possibly TRBD1 (6 bases). The CDR3 is 14 residues long. The V end was cut by 0 bases, the J end by 2 bases, with 9 bases between. Germline CDR1 reads SGHRS; CDR2 reads YFSETQ.

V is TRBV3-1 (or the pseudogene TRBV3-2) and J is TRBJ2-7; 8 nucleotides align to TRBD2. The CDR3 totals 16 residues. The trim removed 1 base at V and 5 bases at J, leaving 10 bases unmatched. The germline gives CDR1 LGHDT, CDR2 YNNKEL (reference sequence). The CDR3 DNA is TGTGCCAGCAGCCAAGCGGTTGCTAGCGGGTTCCACGAGCAGTACTTC. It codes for CASSQAVASGFHEQYF.

CDR3 protein: CASTPIDRGRMNTEAFF. The CDR3 region has the DNA TGTGCCAGTACCCCAATCGACAGGGGTCGCATGAACACTGAAGCTTTCTTT. V gene TRBV19 combines with J gene TRBJ1-1; 8 nucleotides agree with TRBD1. Germline CDR1 is LNHDA and CDR2 is SQIVND (reference sequence). The trim removed 7 bases at V and 0 bases at J, leaving 13 bases unmatched. This CDR3 comprises 17 residues.

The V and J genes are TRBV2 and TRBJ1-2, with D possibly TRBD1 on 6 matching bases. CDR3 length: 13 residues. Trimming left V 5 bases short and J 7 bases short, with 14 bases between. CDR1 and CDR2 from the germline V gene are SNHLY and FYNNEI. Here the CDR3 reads CASSSQGRGGYTF. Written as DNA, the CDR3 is TGTGCCAGCAGTTCCCAGGGGAGAGGTGGCTACACCTTC.